One sample yielded the 14 T cell receptor beta chains listed below, sequenced in a study of lymphopenia after photon versus proton radiotherapy. Here immunoSEQ multiplex PCR was the method, and the copy in TCRdb shows in-frame clones only, minus some. Seen here are 150,000 to 200,000 clones, 88% observed once, and the top ten hold approximately 4.7%. The specimen comprised peripheral blood, sampled from a patient treated with photon-based radiotherapy. The receptors here all came from a man aged 50 to 60 with gastric cancer.

The chain uses TRBV27 and TRBJ2-2, with a possible D match to TRBD1 (5 bases). CDR1 and CDR2 (germline): MNHEY, SMNVEV (reference sequence). This CDR3 comprises 14 residues. With 6 bases removed from V and 7 bases from J, the gap between germline ends came to 15 bases. The CDR3 DNA follows: TGTGCCAGCAGGAGACAGTCCGCGAGCGGGGAGCTGTTTTTT. Translated, it gives CASRRQSASGELFF.

This chain links TRBV30 with TRBJ2-3; D gene ambiguous. V was trimmed by 2 bases and J by 4 bases, leaving 16 bases between them. The CDR3 runs to 15 residues. Germline V lookup: CDR1 GTSNPN, CDR2 SVGIG (reference sequence). CDR3 nucleotide sequence: TGTGCCTGGAGTACCGTCCCCGCCCGACCAGATACGCAGTATTTT. Translating gives CAWSTVPARPDTQYF.

This rearrangement joins TRBV5-6 to TRBJ2-1, with 11 bases lining up with TRBD2. The CDR3 runs 15 residues. V shed 0 bases, J shed 9 bases, and the junction held 5 bases outside the gene matches. In germline, CDR1 is SGHDT, CDR2 YYEEEE. The chain's CDR3 is CASSLVSGRASEQFF. CDR3 DNA: TGTGCCAGCAGCTTGGTTAGCGGGAGGGCCAGTGAGCAGTTCTTC.

The V and J genes are TRBV18 and TRBJ2-3; D is undetermined. Germline CDR1 reads KGHSH; CDR2 reads LQKENI. V dropped 4 bases and J dropped 0 bases, with 14 bases sitting between them. CDR3 length: 16 amino acids. The CDR3 spells CASSLSGESSTDTQYF. Written as DNA, the CDR3 is TGTGCCAGCTCACTTTCCGGTGAATCTAGCACAGATACGCAGTATTTT.

This clone appeared once. The chain is built from TRBV10-2 and TRBJ2-5; 12 positions match TRBD2. Germline-derived CDR1 and CDR2 are WSHSY and SAAADI. The CDR3 consists of 15 residues. Losses at the gene ends were 6 bases for V and 3 bases for J; bases not matched to a gene: 5. CDR3: CASRGTSGPKETQYF. The CDR3 nucleotides are TGCGCCAGCAGAGGGACTAGCGGGCCCAAAGAGACCCAGTACTTC.

The V and J genes are TRBV11-1 and TRBJ2-3; 9 bases are shared with TRBD1. Germline lookup yields CDR1 SGHAT and CDR2 FQDESV (reference sequence). CDR3 length equals 13 residues. V gave up 5 bases and J gave up 4 bases; unmatched junction bases: 1. The CDR3 spells CASSRDRADTQYF. In nucleotides, the CDR3 is TGTGCCAGCAGCCGGGACAGGGCAGATACGCAGTATTTT.

The rearrangement joins TRBV19 to TRBJ2-3; D unclear. Per germline, CDR1 LNHDA and CDR2 SQIVND (reference sequence). The CDR3 is 16 amino acids. V dropped 2 bases and J dropped 2 bases, with 14 bases sitting between them. CDR3 nucleotide sequence: TGTGCCAGTAGTATATCGGTAGAACTTAACACAGATACGCAGTATTTT. Protein: CASSISVELNTDTQYF.

V usage is TRBV5-5 and J usage is TRBJ1-2, with TRBD1 as a possible D gene (5 bases). This CDR3 is 17 amino acids long. Germline assignment: CDR1 SGHKS and CDR2 YYEKEE (reference sequence). The ends were cut back, 0 bases at V and 5 bases at J, with 20 bases in the middle. The CDR3: CASSLASSLTAGYGYTF. The CDR3 DNA sequence: TGTGCCAGCAGCTTGGCCTCTTCCCTGACAGCGGGGTATGGCTACACCTTC.

This chain uses TRBV6-5 with TRBJ2-7, with 8 positions matching TRBD2. The V segment lost 4 bases and the J segment 2 bases; nucleotides outside the gene matches: 10. This CDR3 has 16 residues. Germline CDR1 reads MNHEY; CDR2 reads SVGAGI. CDR3 in DNA: TGTGCCAGCAGTTCCCCGAGGAGCGGGAGTACCTACGAGCAGTACTTC. It translates to CASSSPRSGSTYEQYF.

The gene calls are TRBV7-2 and TRBJ2-3, with unresolved D. CDR1 and CDR2 (germline): SGHTA, FQGNSA. The CDR3 consists of 13 residues. V was pared by 1 base and J by 6 bases, with 8 bases between. As DNA, the CDR3 is TGTGCCAGCAGCTTAGGGGAAGGGGATACGCAGTATTTT. Translated, it gives CASSLGEGDTQYF.

The J gene is TRBJ1-2, the V gene TRBV9, with 9 bases lining up with TRBD1. The CDR3 is made up of 13 amino acids. The junction had 6 bases not matched to a gene; V was cut back by 3 bases and J by 9 bases. Germline CDR1 is SGDLS and CDR2 is YYNGEE. CDR3 DNA: TGTGCCAGCAGCGCCGAGGGACAGGGAAGCTACACCTTC. Amino acid sequence: CASSAEGQGSYTF.

The chain joins TRBV6-1 to TRBJ2-1, with 12 bases lining up with TRBD2. V trimming: 0 bases; J trimming: 8 bases; junction bases outside the gene matches: 8. The CDR3 spans 17 residues. Germline V lookup: CDR1 MNHNS, CDR2 SASEGT. CDR3 nucleotide sequence: TGTGCCAGCAGTGAAGCGAAGACTAGCGGGAGTTGGGATGAGCAGTTCTTC. The encoded protein is CASSEAKTSGSWDEQFF.

The chain combines TRBV5-1 with TRBJ2-5; D may be TRBD2 (6 bases). There are 14 residues in the CDR3. Deletions cut 7 bases from V and 1 base from J, with 14 bases between. Germline V gene lookup returns CDR1 SGHRS and CDR2 YFSETQ. CDR3 amino acids: CASRTGALQETQYF. As DNA, the CDR3 is TGCGCCAGCCGGACGGGAGCGCTCCAAGAGACCCAGTACTTC.

V is TRBV15 and J is TRBJ2-5, with TRBD1 matching over 7 bases. This CDR3 is 14 amino acids long. Germline V gene sequence: CDR1 LNHNV, CDR2 YYDKDF (reference sequence). V shed 4 bases and J 2 bases; nucleotides not matched to a gene: 4. DNA of the CDR3: TGTGCCACCAGCACCTACAGGGGACAAGAGACCCAGTACTTC. It is translated as CATSTYRGQETQYF.